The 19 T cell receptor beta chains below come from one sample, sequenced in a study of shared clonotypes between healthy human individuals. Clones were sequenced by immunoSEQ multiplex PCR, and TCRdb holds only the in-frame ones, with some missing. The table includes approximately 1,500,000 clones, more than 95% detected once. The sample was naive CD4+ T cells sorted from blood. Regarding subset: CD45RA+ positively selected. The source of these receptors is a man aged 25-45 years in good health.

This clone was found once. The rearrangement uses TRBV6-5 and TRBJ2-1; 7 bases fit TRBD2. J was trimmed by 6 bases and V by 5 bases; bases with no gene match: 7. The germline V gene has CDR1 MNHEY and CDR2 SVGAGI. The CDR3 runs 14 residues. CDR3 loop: CASSKEKRGNEQFF. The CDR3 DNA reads TGTGCCAGCAGTAAAGAAAAGCGGGGCAATGAGCAGTTCTTC.

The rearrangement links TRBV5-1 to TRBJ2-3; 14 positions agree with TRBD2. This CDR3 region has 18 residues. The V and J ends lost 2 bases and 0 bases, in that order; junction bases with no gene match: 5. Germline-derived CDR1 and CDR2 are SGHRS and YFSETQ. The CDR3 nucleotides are TGCGCCAGCAGCTTTGGACTAGCGGGAGGCCGTAGCACAGATACGCAGTATTTT. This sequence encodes CASSFGLAGGRSTDTQYF.

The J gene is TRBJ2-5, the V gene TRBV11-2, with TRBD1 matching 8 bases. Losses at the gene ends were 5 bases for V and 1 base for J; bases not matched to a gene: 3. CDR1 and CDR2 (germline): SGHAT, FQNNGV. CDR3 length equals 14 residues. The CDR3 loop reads CASSQDRAQETQYF. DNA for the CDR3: TGTGCCAGCAGCCAGGACAGGGCCCAAGAGACCCAGTACTTC.

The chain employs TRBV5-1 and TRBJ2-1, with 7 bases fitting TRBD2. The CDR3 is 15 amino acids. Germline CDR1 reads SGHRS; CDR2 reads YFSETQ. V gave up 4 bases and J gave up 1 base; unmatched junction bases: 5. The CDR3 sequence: CASSQIAGSYNEQFF. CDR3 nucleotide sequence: TGCGCCAGCAGCCAGATAGCGGGTTCCTACAATGAGCAGTTCTTC. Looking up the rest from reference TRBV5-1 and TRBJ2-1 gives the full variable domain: KAGVTQTPRYLIKTRGQQVTLSCSPISGHRSVSWYQQTPGQGLQFLFEYFSETQRNKGNFPGRFSGRQFSNSRSEMNVSTLELGDSALYLCASSQIAGSYNEQFFGPGTRLTVL.

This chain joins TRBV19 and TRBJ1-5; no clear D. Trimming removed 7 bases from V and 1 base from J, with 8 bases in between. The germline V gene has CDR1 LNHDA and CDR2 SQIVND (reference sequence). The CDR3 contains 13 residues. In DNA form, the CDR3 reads TGTGCCAGTAAAGGACGGAGCAATCAGCCCCAGCATTTT. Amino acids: CASKGRSNQPQHF.

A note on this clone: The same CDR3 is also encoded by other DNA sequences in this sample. The CDR3 nucleotides are TGCGCCAGCAGCTTGTCCGGGACGAACACCGGGGAGCTGTTTTTT. It codes for CASSLSGTNTGELFF. This rearrangement joins TRBV5-1 to TRBJ2-2, with a possible D match to TRBD2 (5 bases). The CDR3 length is 15 residues. From germline, CDR1 is SGHRS and CDR2 YFSETQ. V gave up 1 base and J gave up 0 bases, with 7 bases separating them.

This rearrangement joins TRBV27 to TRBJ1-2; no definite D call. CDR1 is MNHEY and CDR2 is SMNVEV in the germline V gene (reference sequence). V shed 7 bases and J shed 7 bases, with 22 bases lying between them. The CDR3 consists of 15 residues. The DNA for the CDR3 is TGTGCCAGCACCCTGGGGAAAGACCCGGTCCTTGGCTACACCTTC. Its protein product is CASTLGKDPVLGYTF.

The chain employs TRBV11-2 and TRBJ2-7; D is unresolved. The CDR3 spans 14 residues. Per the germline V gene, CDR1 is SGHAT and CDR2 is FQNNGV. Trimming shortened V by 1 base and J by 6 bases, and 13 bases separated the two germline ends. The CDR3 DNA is TGTGCCAGCAGCTTAGGACGCCGTCCCGGCGAGCAGTACTTC. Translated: CASSLGRRPGEQYF.

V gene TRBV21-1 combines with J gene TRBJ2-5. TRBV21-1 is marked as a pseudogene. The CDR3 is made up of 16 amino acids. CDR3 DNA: TGTGCCAGCAGTCTTAAAACCTCTAGGGTCCAAGAGACCCAGTACTTC. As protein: CASSLKTSRVQETQYF.

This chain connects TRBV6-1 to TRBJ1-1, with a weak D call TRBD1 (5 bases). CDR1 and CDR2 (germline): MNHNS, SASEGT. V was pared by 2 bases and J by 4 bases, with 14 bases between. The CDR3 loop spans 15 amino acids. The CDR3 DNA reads TGTGCCAGCAGTGAAACCCAGGGCAGGTTCACTGAAGCTTTCTTT. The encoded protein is CASSETQGRFTEAFF.

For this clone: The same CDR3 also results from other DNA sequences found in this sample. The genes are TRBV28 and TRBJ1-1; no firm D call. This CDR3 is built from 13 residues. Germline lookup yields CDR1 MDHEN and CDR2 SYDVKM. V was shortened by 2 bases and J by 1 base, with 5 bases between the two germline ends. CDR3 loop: CASSLVGNTEAFF. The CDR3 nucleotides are TGTGCCAGCAGTTTAGTTGGGAACACTGAAGCTTTCTTT. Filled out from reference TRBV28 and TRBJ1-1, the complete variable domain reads DVKVTQSSRYLVKRTGEKVFLECVQDMDHENMFWYRQDPGLGLRLIYFSYDVKMKEKGDIPEGYSVSREKKERFSLILESASTNQTSMYLCASSLVGNTEAFFGQGTRLTVV.

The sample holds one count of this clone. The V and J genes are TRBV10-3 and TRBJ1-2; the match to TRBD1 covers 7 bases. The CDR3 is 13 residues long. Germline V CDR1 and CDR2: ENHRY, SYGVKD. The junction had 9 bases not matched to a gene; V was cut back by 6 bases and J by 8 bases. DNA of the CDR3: TGTGCCATCAGGAGCAGGACAGGCGGCGGCTACACCTTC. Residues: CAIRSRTGGGYTF.

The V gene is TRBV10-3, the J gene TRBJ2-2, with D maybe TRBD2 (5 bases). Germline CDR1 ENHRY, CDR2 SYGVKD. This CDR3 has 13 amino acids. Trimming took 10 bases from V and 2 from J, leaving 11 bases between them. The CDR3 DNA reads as TGTGCCAACCGTCGGGGAAACACCGGGGAGCTGTTTTTT. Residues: CANRRGNTGELFF.

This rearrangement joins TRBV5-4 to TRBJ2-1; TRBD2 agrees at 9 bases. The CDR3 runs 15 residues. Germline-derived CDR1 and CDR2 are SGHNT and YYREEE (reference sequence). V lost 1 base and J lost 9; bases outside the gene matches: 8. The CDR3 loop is CASSLSTSGFGEQFF. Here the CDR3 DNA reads TGTGCCAGCAGCTTGTCTACTAGCGGGTTTGGTGAGCAGTTCTTC.

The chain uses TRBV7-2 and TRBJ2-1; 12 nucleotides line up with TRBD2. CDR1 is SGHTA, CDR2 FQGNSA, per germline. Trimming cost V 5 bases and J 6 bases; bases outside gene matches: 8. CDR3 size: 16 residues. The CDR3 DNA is TGTGCCAGCAGCCCGGCCGGGACTAGCGGGTTCAATGAGCAGTTCTTC. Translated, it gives CASSPAGTSGFNEQFF.

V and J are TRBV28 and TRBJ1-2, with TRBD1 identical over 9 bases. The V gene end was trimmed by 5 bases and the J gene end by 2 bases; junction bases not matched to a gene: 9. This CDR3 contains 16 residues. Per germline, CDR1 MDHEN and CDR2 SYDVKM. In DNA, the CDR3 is TGTGCCAGCAGTGACGGGACAGGGCAAATCAACTATGGCTACACCTTC. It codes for CASSDGTGQINYGYTF.

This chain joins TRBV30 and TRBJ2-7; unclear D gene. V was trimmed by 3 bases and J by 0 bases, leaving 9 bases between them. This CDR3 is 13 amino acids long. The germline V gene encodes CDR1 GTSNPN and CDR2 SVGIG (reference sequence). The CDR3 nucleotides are TGTGCCTGGAGAGGCGCAGGCTCCTACGAGCAGTACTTC. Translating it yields CAWRGAGSYEQYF. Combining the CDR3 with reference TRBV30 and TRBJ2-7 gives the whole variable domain SQTIHQWPATLVQPVGSPLSLECTVEGTSNPNLYWYRQAAGRGLQLLFYSVGIGQISSEVPQNLSASRPQDRQFILSSKKLLLSDSGFYLCAWRGAGSYEQYFGPGTRLTVT.

The CDR3: CASSQVGQGSGNTIYF. The CDR3 DNA reads as TGTGCCAGCAGCCAGGTTGGACAGGGGTCCGGAAACACCATATATTTT. The chain carries TRBV2 and TRBJ1-3; 9 nucleotides match TRBD1. CDR3 length equals 16 residues. Unmatched junction bases numbered 10, after V lost 6 bases and J lost 4 bases. Germline lookup yields CDR1 SNHLY and CDR2 FYNNEI.

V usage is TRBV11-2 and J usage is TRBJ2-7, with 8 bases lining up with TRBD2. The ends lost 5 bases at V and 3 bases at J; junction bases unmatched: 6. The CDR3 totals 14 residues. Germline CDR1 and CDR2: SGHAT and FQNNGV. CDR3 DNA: TGTGCCAGCAGCCCTCTAGCGGGTATCTACGAGCAGTACTTC. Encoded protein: CASSPLAGIYEQYF.